The 24 T cell receptor beta chains reported below all come from one sample, sequenced in a study of cytomegalovirus exposure and HLA in healthy donors. Only in-frame clones appear in the TCRdb table, and some are missing; sequencing was by immunoSEQ multiplex PCR. The sample holds about 120,000 clones, around 87% seen once. Material: PBMCs. The receptors were gathered from a woman younger than 35 in good health and CMV-seropositive.

The chain couples TRBV28 to TRBJ1-2, with a weak D call TRBD1 (5 bases). Germline CDR1 is MDHEN and CDR2 is SYDVKM. This CDR3 is 13 amino acids long. The V end was cut by 5 bases, the J end by 8 bases, with 15 bases between. The CDR3 region has the DNA TGTGCCAGCAGTCCAGGGCCCCTGGGGGGCTACACCTTC. It encodes CASSPGPLGGYTF.

The J gene is TRBJ1-1, the V gene TRBV5-4; D not certain. CDR3 size: 15 residues. Germline V gene sequence: CDR1 SGHNT, CDR2 YYREEE (reference sequence). Trimming removed 2 bases at V and 5 bases at J, with 16 bases between. This chain's CDR3 is CASSFGSSGGTEAFF. CDR3 sequence (DNA): TGTGCCAGCAGCTTTGGGAGTTCAGGAGGGACTGAAGCTTTCTTT. The full variable domain, with the rest looked up from reference TRBV5-4 and TRBJ1-1, is ETGVTQSPTHLIKTRGQQVTLRCSSQSGHNTVSWYQQALGQGPQFIFQYYREEENGRGNFPPRFSGLQFPNYSSELNVNALELDDSALYLCASSFGSSGGTEAFFGQGTRLTVV.

This chain connects TRBV5-4 to TRBJ2-5; no firm D call. This CDR3 is built from 15 residues. CDR1 SGHNT and CDR2 YYREEE come from the germline V gene (reference sequence). Trimming took off 0 bases at V and 6 bases at J, with 15 bases between the two ends. CDR3 in amino acids: CASSLARSAPQTQYF. The CDR3 nucleotides are TGTGCCAGCAGCTTGGCTAGGTCGGCGCCTCAGACCCAGTACTTC.

The chain's CDR3 is CAWSIGGAGYTF. In DNA form, the CDR3 reads TGTGCCTGGAGTATAGGGGGCGCGGGCTACACCTTC. This chain links TRBV30 with TRBJ1-2; 7 bases agree with TRBD1. Germline values: CDR1 GTSNPN, CDR2 SVGIG (reference sequence). After removal of 2 bases from V and 8 bases from J, the junction contained 5 bases not matched to a gene. CDR3 length equals 12 residues.

This chain connects TRBV5-1 to TRBJ1-1; D is undetermined. The CDR3 length is 15 residues. V lost 3 bases, J lost 4 bases, and 16 bases lay in between. Germline V CDR1 and CDR2: SGHRS, YFSETQ. The DNA of the CDR3 is TGCGCCAGCAGCTCCGCCGGGAGCCCGGGCACTGAAGCTTTCTTT. Its translation: CASSSAGSPGTEAFF.

The chain couples TRBV4-1 to TRBJ1-1; 7 bases agree with TRBD1. This CDR3 comprises 12 residues. The J segment lost 7 bases and the V segment lost 10 bases, leaving 9 bases of the junction unmatched. Germline V gene lookup returns CDR1 MGHRA and CDR2 YSYEKL. The CDR3 loop reads CATRGADFEAFF. As DNA, the CDR3 is TGCGCCACCAGGGGGGCAGATTTTGAAGCTTTCTTT.

In its sample, this clone was seen a few times. This sequence joins TRBV30 and TRBJ1-1; D is unresolved. V was clipped by 1 base and J by 1 base, with 10 bases between them. The CDR3 contains 14 residues. Germline CDR1 reads GTSNPN; CDR2 reads SVGIG (reference sequence). The CDR3: CAWSETPWNTEAFF. The CDR3, as DNA: TGTGCCTGGAGTGAAACTCCCTGGAACACTGAAGCTTTCTTT.

V usage is TRBV19 and J usage is TRBJ2-1; 7 bases agree with TRBD2. Germline-derived CDR1 and CDR2 are LNHDA and SQIVND (reference sequence). The CDR3 contains 13 residues. After removal of 9 bases from V and 7 bases from J, the junction contained 9 bases not matched to a gene. The chain's CDR3 is CASSRTGGNEQFF. CDR3 sequence (DNA): TGTGCCAGCAGCCGGACGGGGGGTAATGAGCAGTTCTTC.

The rearrangement joins TRBV6-1 to TRBJ1-1; 11 bases are shared with TRBD1. Germline loops: CDR1 MNHNS, CDR2 SASEGT. J gave up 1 base and V 0 bases, and 10 bases lay outside the gene matches. There are 19 residues in the CDR3. The CDR3 DNA is TGTGCCAGCAGTGAAGCGCGTAGGACAGGGGGCTTTGAGAACACTGAAGCTTTCTTT. It yields the protein CASSEARRTGGFENTEAFF.

The table lists this clone with a few counts. The chain uses TRBV7-9 and TRBJ1-1, with 9 positions matching TRBD1. The germline V gene has CDR1 SEHNR and CDR2 FQNEAQ (reference sequence). This CDR3 has 13 amino acids. Trimming at V came to 6 bases and at J to 6 bases, leaving 5 bases not matched to a gene. The CDR3 DNA is TGTGCCAGCAGGGACAGGGGATTCGCTGAAGCTTTCTTT. Its translation: CASRDRGFAEAFF. Full variable domain (outside the CDR3, taken from reference TRBV7-9 and TRBJ1-1): DTGVSQNPRHKITKRGQNVTFRCDPISEHNRLYWYRQTLGQGPEFLTYFQNEAQLEKSRLLSDRFSAERPKGSFSTLEIQRTEQGDSAMYLCASRDRGFAEAFFGQGTRLTVV.

V gene TRBV2 combines with J gene TRBJ1-3; D perhaps matches TRBD1 (6 bases). The CDR3 extends over 15 amino acids. Per germline, CDR1 SNHLY and CDR2 FYNNEI. The V end was cut by 6 bases, the J end by 1 base, with 13 bases between. CDR3 nucleotides: TGTGCCAGCAGCAAGGACAGCCTTTCTGGAAACACCATATATTTT. Its protein product is CASSKDSLSGNTIYF. Full variable domain (outside the CDR3, taken from reference TRBV2 and TRBJ1-3): EPEVTQTPSHQVTQMGQEVILRCVPISNHLYFYWYRQILGQKVEFLVSFYNNEISEKSEIFDDQFSVERPDGSNFTLKIRSTKLEDSAMYFCASSKDSLSGNTIYFGEGSWLTVV.

This clone was seen a single time. This chain uses TRBV30 with TRBJ1-3; D remains ambiguous. The CDR3 has 12 amino acids. V was clipped by 2 bases and J by 4 bases, with 6 bases between them. Germline assignment: CDR1 GTSNPN and CDR2 SVGIG (reference sequence). The CDR3 protein is CAWSREGNTIYF. In DNA form, the CDR3 reads TGTGCCTGGAGTCGTGAGGGAAACACCATATATTTT.

This chain uses TRBV28 with TRBJ1-2, with D perhaps TRBD1 (5 bases). The germline gives CDR1 MDHEN, CDR2 SYDVKM. Trimming cost V 8 bases and J 4 bases, with 23 bases left between them. The CDR3 has 16 amino acids. DNA of the CDR3: TGTGCCAGCGGTCCTCTTTTTGGGGGGGTCAGCTATGGCTACACCTTC. Its protein is CASGPLFGGVSYGYTF.

The chain links TRBV7-2 to TRBJ2-1; D gene unclear. The CDR3 consists of 11 residues. V was pared by 3 bases and J by 6 bases, with 3 bases between. Germline assignment: CDR1 SGHTA and CDR2 FQGNSA. CDR3 residues: CASSLANEQFF. The CDR3 nucleotides are TGTGCCAGCAGCTTGGCCAATGAGCAGTTCTTC.

The chain carries TRBV6-5 and TRBJ2-5; possible D gene TRBD1, 6 bases. The germline V gene has CDR1 MNHEY and CDR2 SVGAGI. This CDR3 spans 16 amino acids. The germline V and J ends were trimmed by 3 bases and 4 bases, with 18 bases remaining between them. The CDR3 sequence is CASSYSSWRGGETQYF. The CDR3 coding sequence is TGTGCCAGCAGTTATTCTAGCTGGAGAGGGGGAGAGACCCAGTACTTC.

V gene TRBV19 combines with J gene TRBJ2-7; TRBD2 matches 11 bases. The germline V gene encodes CDR1 LNHDA and CDR2 SQIVND (reference sequence). CDR3 length: 16 amino acids. Unmatched junction bases numbered 9, after V lost 3 bases and J lost 5 bases. The CDR3 bases are TGTGCCAGTAGTATCTCGAAACTAGCGGGAGCCCACGAGCAGTACTTC. This translates into CASSISKLAGAHEQYF.

J is TRBJ1-1 and V is TRBV6-5; unclear D gene. The length of the CDR3 is 14 residues. The germline V gene encodes CDR1 MNHEY and CDR2 SVGAGI. V shed 6 bases and J shed 6 bases, with 17 bases lying between them. This chain's CDR3 is CASRWAGASPEAFF. The DNA for the CDR3 is TGTGCCAGCAGGTGGGCCGGAGCTAGCCCTGAAGCTTTCTTT.

V and J are TRBV18 and TRBJ1-4; D not resolved. The CDR3 totals 15 residues. V was clipped by 5 bases and J by 8 bases, with 18 bases between them. Germline V gives CDR1 KGHSH, CDR2 LQKENI. The CDR3 loop reads CASSYNGEVLEKLFF. The DNA for the CDR3 is TGTGCCAGCTCATACAACGGGGAGGTTTTGGAAAAACTGTTTTTT.

The chain carries TRBV9 and TRBJ1-5; D gene uncertain. The germline V and J ends were trimmed by 0 bases and 7 bases, with 17 bases remaining between them. The CDR3 runs to 16 residues. Germline CDR1 and CDR2: SGDLS and YYNGEE. The CDR3 DNA reads TGTGCCAGCAGCGTAGGTGCAGGCCCTGCAAGCCAGCCCCAGCATTTT. It encodes CASSVGAGPASQPQHF. Based on the CDR3 plus reference TRBV9 and TRBJ1-5, the full variable domain is DSGVTQTPKHLITATGQRVTLRCSPRSGDLSVYWYQQSLDQGLQFLIQYYNGEERAKGNILERFSAQQFPDLHSELNLSSLELGDSALYFCASSVGAGPASQPQHFGDGTRLSIL.

V is TRBV30 and J is TRBJ2-3; D remains unclear. Trimming removed 1 base at V and 1 base at J, with 12 bases between. CDR3 size: 15 residues. The germline CDR1 and CDR2 sequences are GTSNPN and SVGIG (reference sequence). CDR3 sequence (DNA): TGTGCCTGGAGTGCCAGCGCGGTCCGCACAGATACGCAGTATTTT. Its protein product is CAWSASAVRTDTQYF.

V and J are TRBV5-4 and TRBJ2-1; 10 bases are shared with TRBD2. CDR3 length: 15 amino acids. V lost 4 bases to trimming and J lost 4 bases; unmatched junction nucleotides: 5. Looked up from germline, CDR1 is SGHNT and CDR2 is YYREEE (reference sequence). In DNA form, the CDR3 reads TGTGCCAGCAGCCAACTAGCGGGATCTTACAATGAGCAGTTCTTC. Its protein is CASSQLAGSYNEQFF.

The V and J genes are TRBV9 and TRBJ2-1; 7 bases match TRBD1. V trimming: 0 bases; J trimming: 5 bases; junction bases outside the gene matches: 5. The CDR3 spans 15 residues. The V gene's germline CDR1 is SGDLS and CDR2 YYNGEE. The CDR3 coding sequence is TGTGCCAGCAGCGTAGAAGGGGGCGCTAACAATGAGCAGTTCTTC. Its translation is CASSVEGGANNEQFF.

Here the CDR3 reads CASSQKGQLNEKLFF. In DNA form, the CDR3 reads TGTGCCAGCAGCCAAAAAGGACAGCTTAATGAAAAACTGTTTTTT. The rearrangement links TRBV4-2 to TRBJ1-4, with D perhaps matching TRBD1 (6 bases). V was shortened by 2 bases and J by 4 bases, with 11 bases between the two germline ends. CDR3 length: 15 residues. The germline CDR1 and CDR2 sequences are LGHNA and YNFKEQ.

The chain employs TRBV6-1 and TRBJ2-1; 10 bases fit TRBD2. The V gene end was trimmed by 4 bases and the J gene end by 5 bases; junction bases not matched to a gene: 11. The germline gives CDR1 MNHNS, CDR2 SASEGT. The CDR3 loop spans 17 amino acids. For the CDR3, the DNA is TGTGCCAGCAGTGTTCAAGCGGGAGGGCTTTGGAACAATGAGCAGTTCTTC. Translation: CASSVQAGGLWNNEQFF.